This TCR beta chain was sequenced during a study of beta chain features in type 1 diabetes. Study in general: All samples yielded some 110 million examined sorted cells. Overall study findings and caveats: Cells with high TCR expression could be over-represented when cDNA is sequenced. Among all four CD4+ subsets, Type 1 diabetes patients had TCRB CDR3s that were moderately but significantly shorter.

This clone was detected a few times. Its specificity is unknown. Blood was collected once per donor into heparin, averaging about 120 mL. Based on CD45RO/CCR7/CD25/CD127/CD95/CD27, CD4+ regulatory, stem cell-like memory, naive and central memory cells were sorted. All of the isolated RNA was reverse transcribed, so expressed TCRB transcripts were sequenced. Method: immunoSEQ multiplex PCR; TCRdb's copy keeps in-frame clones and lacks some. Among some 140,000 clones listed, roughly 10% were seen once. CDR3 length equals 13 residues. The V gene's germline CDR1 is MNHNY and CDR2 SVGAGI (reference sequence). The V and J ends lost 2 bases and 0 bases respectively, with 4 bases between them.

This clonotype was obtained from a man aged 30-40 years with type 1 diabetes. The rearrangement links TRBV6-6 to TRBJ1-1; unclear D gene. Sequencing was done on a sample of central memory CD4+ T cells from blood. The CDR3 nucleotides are TGTGCCAGCAGTTACGGCATGAACACTGAAGCTTTCTTT. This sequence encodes CASSYGMNTEAFF.